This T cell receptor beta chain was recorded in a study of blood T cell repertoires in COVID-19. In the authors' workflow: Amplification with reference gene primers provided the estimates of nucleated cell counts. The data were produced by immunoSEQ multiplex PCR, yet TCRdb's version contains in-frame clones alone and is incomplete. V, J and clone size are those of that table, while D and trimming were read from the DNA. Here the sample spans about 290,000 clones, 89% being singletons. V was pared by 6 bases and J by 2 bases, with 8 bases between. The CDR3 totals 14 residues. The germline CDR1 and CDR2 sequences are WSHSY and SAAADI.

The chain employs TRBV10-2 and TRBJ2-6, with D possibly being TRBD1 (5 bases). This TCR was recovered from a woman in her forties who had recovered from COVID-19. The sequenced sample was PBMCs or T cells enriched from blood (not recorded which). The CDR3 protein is CASRQVPGANVLTF. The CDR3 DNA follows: TGCGCCAGCAGACAGGTTCCTGGGGCCAACGTCCTGACTTTC.